This is a list of T cell receptor beta chains from one sample in a study of T cell repertoires in cytomegalovirus infection. TCRdb reanalysed the reads using MiXCR and keeps one entry per CDR3 protein. The sample lists more than 75,000 distinct CDR3 sequences, around 3.4% seen once, with around 4.4% in the top ten. What was sequenced was PBMCs. These receptors came from a human donor in good health (CMV status not recorded). Some clones in this sample may be carry-over from other donors' samples. CDR3s include the opening cysteine and the closing phenylalanine or tryptophan. The order of the fields is J gene, V gene, D gene, clone size, CDR3 protein, CDR3 DNA. D genes are given only for firm matches. Size is omitted from some rows. Given values are once, few, many or a class for expanded clones.

TRBJ1-1 | TRBV28 | - | - | CASASRPGRTEAFF | TGTGCCAGCGCCTCCCGGCCGGGACGAACGGAAGCTTTCTTT
TRBJ2-1 | TRBV7-8 | TRBD2 | many | CASSRTSGGAYEQFF | TGTGCCAGCAGCCGGACTAGCGGGGGGGCCTATGAGCAGTTCTTC
TRBJ1-2 | TRBV4-3 | - | many | CASSQGVRVDYGYTF | TGCGCCAGCAGCCAAGGCGTAAGGGTAGACTATGGCTACACCTTC
TRBJ2-1 | TRBV19 | - | many | CASSVSSGSSYNEQFF | TGTGCCAGTAGTGTAAGTTCAGGGAGCTCCTACAATGAGCAGTTCTTC
TRBJ2-1 | TRBV28 | - | many | CASSGDSESSYNEQFF | TGTGCCAGCAGTGGCGACAGCGAAAGCTCCTACAATGAGCAGTTCTTC
TRBJ1-1 | TRBV7-8 | - | many | CASSLVFRYGQLNTEAFF | TGTGCCAGCAGCTTAGTTTTTAGGTACGGACAGCTGAACACTGAAGCTTTCTTT
TRBJ1-1 | TRBV28 | - | many | CASTVGAMNTEAFF | TGTGCCAGCACAGTAGGTGCGATGAACACTGAAGCTTTCTTT
TRBJ2-7 | TRBV20-1 | TRBD1 | many | CSAMDRRSSYEQYF | TGCAGTGCAATGGACAGGCGGAGCTCCTACGAGCAGTACTTC
TRBJ1-6 | TRBV7-2 | - | many | CASSLGGAGISPLHF | TGTGCCAGCAGCTTAGGTGGGGCCGGGATCTCACCCCTCCACTTT
TRBJ1-1 | TRBV12-3/TRBV12-4 | - | many | CASSTRTYAFF | TGTGCCAGCAGTACCCGTACTTATGCTTTCTTT
TRBJ2-5 | TRBV7-9 | TRBD2 | - | CASSLGLAGPQETQYF | TGTGCCAGCAGCCTTGGACTAGCGGGGCCCCAAGAGACCCAGTACTTC
TRBJ1-1 | TRBV29-1 | - | many | CSVFKGVANTEAFF | TGCAGCGTTTTTAAAGGAGTGGCGAACACTGAAGCTTTCTTT
TRBJ2-7 | TRBV9 | - | many | CASSGPDSLYEQYF | TGTGCCAGCAGCGGGCCGGACAGTCTCTACGAGCAGTACTTC
TRBJ2-3 | TRBV7-3 | TRBD1 | many | CASSAQGVTDTQYF | TGTGCCAGCAGCGCCCAGGGGGTGACAGATACGCAGTATTTT
TRBJ1-1 | TRBV2 | - | many | CASTIGGNTEAFF | TGTGCCAGCACCATCGGAGGGAACACTGAAGCTTTCTTT
TRBJ2-7 | TRBV7-8 | TRBD2 | many | CASSYRTSGGVVGEQYF | TGTGCCAGCAGCTACCGGACTAGCGGGGGGGTTGTTGGTGAGCAGTACTTC
TRBJ1-1 | TRBV28 | TRBD1 | many | CASSPLRTGRRAEAFF | TGTGCCAGCAGTCCCCTGAGGACAGGAAGGAGGGCTGAAGCTTTCTTT
TRBJ2-1 | TRBV6-2/TRBV6-3 | - | many | CASSIYQGIGYNEQFF | TGTGCCAGCAGCATATACCAGGGGATAGGATACAATGAGCAGTTCTTC
TRBJ2-5 | TRBV20-1 | - | many | CSARDRGQQETQYF | TGCAGTGCTAGAGATCGGGGACAACAAGAGACCCAGTACTTC
TRBJ2-3 | TRBV2 | - | many | CASMDGDTQYF | TGTGCCAGCATGGACGGAGATACGCAGTATTTT
TRBJ1-4 | TRBV7-2 | TRBD1 | many | CASSRTGPTNAYEKLFF | TGTGCCAGCAGCCGGACAGGCCCAACGAACGCTTACGAAAAACTGTTTTTT
TRBJ1-1 | TRBV7-2 | - | many | CASSRLHRDTEAFF | TGTGCCAGCTCCAGACTCCATCGCGACACTGAAGCTTTCTTT
TRBJ2-7 | TRBV7-2 | - | many | CASSLLQGYEQYF | TGTGCCAGCAGCTTATTACAGGGATACGAGCAGTACTTC
TRBJ1-5 | TRBV12-3/TRBV12-4 | TRBD1 | many | CASSLGQGPNQPQHF | TGTGCCAGCAGTTTAGGACAGGGGCCCAATCAGCCCCAGCATTTT
TRBJ2-1 | TRBV7-2 | - | many | CASSSREGPLNEQFF | TGTGCCAGCAGCTCCCGCGAGGGACCACTCAATGAGCAGTTCTTC
TRBJ2-5 | TRBV5-6 | - | many | CASSRRVQETQYF | TGTGCCAGCAGCCGACGTGTTCAAGAGACCCAGTACTTC
TRBJ2-5 | TRBV7-9 | - | many | CASSTGLYEETQYF | TGTGCCAGCAGTACCGGACTTTATGAAGAGACCCAGTACTTC
TRBJ2-5 | TRBV28 | - | many | CASRPPRDYQETQYF | TGTGCCAGCAGACCCCCCCGGGACTACCAAGAGACCCAGTACTTC
TRBJ1-1 | TRBV19 | - | many | CASSMGRLPNTEAFF | TGTGCCAGTAGTATGGGGCGGCTCCCGAACACTGAAGCTTTCTTT
TRBJ2-5 | TRBV7-2 | TRBD2 | many | CASSFGLAGQETQYF | TGTGCCAGCAGCTTCGGACTAGCGGGGCAAGAGACCCAGTACTTC
TRBJ2-3 | TRBV7-3 | - | many | CASSFQPHGTDTQYF | TGTGCCAGCAGCTTTCAACCCCATGGTACAGATACGCAGTATTTT
TRBJ2-7 | TRBV11-2 | - | many | CASSFKGMSAHYEQYF | TGTGCCAGCAGCTTCAAGGGGATGAGTGCCCACTACGAGCAGTACTTC
TRBJ2-1 | TRBV7-9 | TRBD1 | many | CASSLGQGNYNEQFF | TGTGCCAGCAGCCTGGGACAGGGGAACTACAATGAGCAGTTCTTC
TRBJ1-3 | TRBV7-2 | - | many | CASSLGAGNTIYF | TGTGCCAGCAGCTTAGGAGCTGGAAACACCATATATTTT
TRBJ1-1 | TRBV2 | - | many | CASKAGRTEAFF | TGTGCCAGCAAGGCAGGGCGAACTGAAGCTTTCTTT
TRBJ1-5 | TRBV19 | TRBD1 | many | CASSNDREWFSDQPQHF | TGTGCCAGTAGTAATGACAGGGAATGGTTCAGCGATCAGCCCCAGCATTTT
TRBJ1-5 | TRBV20-1 | - | many | CSAKDLEAYQPQHF | TGCAGTGCTAAGGACCTCGAGGCCTATCAGCCCCAGCATTTT
TRBJ2-3 | TRBV27 | TRBD2 | many | CASSPTSGEGMDTQYF | TGTGCCAGCAGTCCGACTAGCGGGGAGGGAATGGATACGCAGTATTTT
TRBJ1-4 | TRBV6-2/TRBV6-3 | TRBD1 | many | CASSYFGQGEKLFF | TGTGCCAGCAGTTACTTCGGACAGGGCGAAAAACTGTTTTTT
TRBJ2-1 | TRBV7-2 | - | many | CASSLGGVNYNEQFF | TGTGCCAGCAGCTTAGGGGGGGTAAACTACAATGAGCAGTTCTTC
TRBJ2-7 | TRBV7-2 | - | - | CASCLASDYNEQYF | TGTGCCAGCTGCTTAGCGTCCGACTACAATGAGCAGTACTTC
TRBJ2-1 | TRBV30 | - | many | CAWSALMGSYNEQFF | TGTGCCTGGAGTGCCTTGATGGGGAGCTACAATGAGCAGTTCTTC
TRBJ2-1 | TRBV28 | - | many | CASGTFQQQFF | TGTGCCAGCGGGACTTTTCAACAGCAGTTCTTC
TRBJ2-7 | TRBV7-2 | - | many | CASSRGQPTYEQYF | TGTGCCAGCAGCCGAGGACAGCCAACCTACGAGCAGTACTTC
TRBJ2-3 | TRBV29-1 | - | many | CSVKRSNTDTQYF | TGCAGCGTGAAAAGGTCAAACACAGATACGCAGTATTTT
TRBJ1-6 | TRBV7-3 | - | many | CASSSDRPPSPLHF | TGTGCCAGCAGCTCCGACCGTCCCCCTTCACCCCTCCACTTT
TRBJ2-7 | TRBV18 | - | many | CASSPAGRGSYEQYF | TGTGCCAGCTCACCGGCTGGCAGGGGAAGTTACGAGCAGTACTTC
TRBJ1-3 | TRBV12-3/TRBV12-4 | - | many | CASSWDISGNTIYF | TGTGCCAGCAGCTGGGACATCTCTGGAAACACCATATATTTT
TRBJ1-5 | TRBV20-1 | - | many | CSAPKGGNQPQHF | TGCAGTGCTCCCAAGGGGGGGAATCAGCCCCAGCATTTT
TRBJ1-1 | TRBV19 | - | many | CASSIGQLNTEAFF | TGTGCCAGTAGTATAGGACAACTGAACACTGAAGCTTTCTTT
TRBJ2-1 | TRBV20-1 | - | many | CSGYGAINEQFF | TGCAGTGGCTATGGTGCCATAAATGAGCAGTTCTTC
TRBJ2-1 | TRBV11-2 | TRBD2 | many | CASSLQRGGISEQFF | TGTGCCAGCAGCTTACAGCGGGGGGGCATTAGTGAGCAGTTCTTC
TRBJ2-1 | TRBV9 | - | many | CASSVSKHGLTPYNEQFF | TGTGCCAGCAGCGTTAGCAAACACGGACTCACTCCTTACAATGAGCAGTTCTTC
TRBJ2-3 | TRBV19 | - | many | CASNRQGTDTQYF | TGTGCCAGTAACCGACAGGGCACAGATACGCAGTATTTT
TRBJ2-5 | TRBV27 | - | many | CASSLRQGRQETQYF | TGTGCCAGCAGTTTAAGGCAGGGACGCCAAGAGACCCAGTACTTC
TRBJ2-7 | TRBV7-6 | TRBD1 | many | CASSKQGPVGYEQYF | TGTGCCAGCAGCAAACAGGGGCCGGTAGGATACGAGCAGTACTTC
TRBJ2-1 | TRBV20-1 | - | many | CSAGSFREQFF | TGCAGTGCTGGATCGTTCCGAGAGCAGTTCTTC
TRBJ2-7 | TRBV7-2 | TRBD1 | many | CASSLGVGQTFEQYF | TGTGCCAGCAGCCTCGGTGTGGGACAGACGTTCGAGCAGTACTTC
TRBJ2-7 | TRBV7-8 | TRBD1 | many | CASSEIQGSAYEQYF | TGTGCCAGCAGCGAGATACAGGGGTCGGCCTACGAGCAGTACTTC